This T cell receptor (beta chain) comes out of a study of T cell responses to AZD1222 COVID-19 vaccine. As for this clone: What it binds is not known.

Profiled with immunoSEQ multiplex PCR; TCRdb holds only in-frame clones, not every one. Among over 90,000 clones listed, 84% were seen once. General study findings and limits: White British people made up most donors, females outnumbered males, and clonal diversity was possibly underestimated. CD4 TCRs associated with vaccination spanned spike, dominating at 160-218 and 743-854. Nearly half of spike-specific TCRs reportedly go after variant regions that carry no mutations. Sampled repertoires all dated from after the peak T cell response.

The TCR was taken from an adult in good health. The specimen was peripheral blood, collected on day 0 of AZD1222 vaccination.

CDR3 in amino acids: CASGGGAYYGYTF. As DNA, the CDR3 is TGTGCCAGCGGAGGGGGGGCCTACTATGGCTACACCTTC. The V and J genes are TRBV12-3 or TRBV12-4 and TRBJ1-2; weak D call: TRBD1 (6 bases). The CDR3 totals 13 residues. The V end lost 8 bases, the J end lost 3 bases, and 13 bases lay between the germline ends.